The 9 T cell receptor beta chains below were found in one sample sequenced in a study of CD8 T cells in ankylosing spondylitis. TCRdb itself ran the 5' RACE reads through MiXCR, one entry per CDR3 protein. This table has some 140,000 distinct CDR3 sequences, roughly 8% appearing once. Sequences were obtained from synovial fluid, either unsorted or a sorted T cell fraction (not recorded which). These receptors all come from a male donor with ankylosing spondylitis.

This clonotype showed up just a few times. J is TRBJ2-7 and V is TRBV4-1; possibly TRBD1 or TRBD2 for D (5 bases each). The CDR3 runs 15 residues. V was pared by 5 bases and J by 2 bases, with 16 bases between. The V gene's germline CDR1 is MGHRA and CDR2 YSYEKL. CDR3 residues: CASSKQALGTYEQYF. The CDR3 bases are TGCGCCAGCAGCAAACAGGCCCTCGGGACCTACGAGCAGTACTTC.

This clonotype was seen more than once but under ten times. The rearrangement joins TRBV5-1 to TRBJ2-1; possibly TRBD1 for D (6 bases). The CDR3 is made up of 15 amino acids. The ends were cut back, 0 bases at V and 3 bases at J, with 10 bases in the middle. The germline CDR1 and CDR2 sequences are SGHRS and YFSETQ. Written as DNA, the CDR3 is TGCGCCAGCAGCTTGGACAGGGTGGACTACAATGAGCAGTTCTTC. Residues: CASSLDRVDYNEQFF.

This clonotype was found a few times. The chain is built from TRBV3-1 and TRBJ2-7; 11 bases line up with TRBD1. Germline assignment: CDR1 LGHDT and CDR2 YNNKEL (reference sequence). The CDR3 loop spans 14 amino acids. The trim removed 4 bases at V and 4 bases at J, leaving 3 bases unmatched. The CDR3 here is CASSRGTGGYEQYF. DNA for the CDR3: TGTGCCAGCAGCCGAGGGACAGGGGGGTACGAGCAGTACTTC.

This clonotype was detected many times. Written as DNA, the CDR3 is TGTGCCAGCAGCCTACTAGCGGACTACAATGAGCAGTTCTTC. Residues: CASSLLADYNEQFF. The chain links TRBV6-5 to TRBJ2-1; TRBD2 matches at 8 bases. Germline values: CDR1 MNHEY, CDR2 SVGAGI. Trimming cost V 6 bases and J 3 bases; bases outside gene matches: 4. This CDR3 has 14 residues.

The sample holds many counts of this clonotype. The chain links TRBV29-1 to TRBJ1-2, with D maybe TRBD1 (5 bases). Trimming cost V 0 bases and J 5 bases, with 13 bases left between them. Germline assignment: CDR1 SQVTM and CDR2 ANQGSEA. This CDR3 is 14 amino acids long. The CDR3 spells CSVEDPFRGYGYTF. The CDR3 bases are TGCAGCGTTGAAGATCCCTTTCGGGGGTATGGCTACACCTTC.

This clonotype was recorded a few times. The rearrangement links TRBV4-2 to TRBJ2-3; 13 nucleotides agree with TRBD2. The V and J ends lost 4 bases and 2 bases, in that order; junction bases with no gene match: 6. This CDR3 is 17 amino acids long. Germline CDR1 and CDR2: LGHNA and YNFKEQ. The CDR3, as DNA: TGTGCCAGCAGCCGAACGGGGACTAGCGGGGTCACAGATACGCAGTATTTT. Protein product: CASSRTGTSGVTDTQYF.

This chain connects TRBV10-3 to TRBJ2-4; 7 nucleotides match TRBD1. The CDR3 length is 13 residues. Germline V gene sequence: CDR1 ENHRY, CDR2 SYGVKD. V was pared by 6 bases and J by 4 bases, with 3 bases of the junction left unmatched. As DNA, the CDR3 is TGTGCCATCAGAGGGGGCCAAAAAAACATTCAGTACTTC. It encodes CAIRGGQKNIQYF.

This clonotype was recorded at least ten times. The chain's CDR3 is CSARDPSLAYNEQFF. The CDR3 DNA is TGCAGTGCTAGAGATCCCTCTTTAGCTTACAATGAGCAGTTCTTC. The rearrangement links TRBV20-1 to TRBJ2-1; no clear D gene. V was shortened by 0 bases and J by 4 bases, with 13 bases between the two germline ends. Per germline, CDR1 DFQATT and CDR2 SNEGSKA (reference sequence). The CDR3 consists of 15 residues.

As regards this clonotype: It may be a read error: a sequence one base away is much more abundant. No conserved phenylalanine or tryptophan is present at the end of the CDR3, so a read error is the likely explanation. The chain employs TRBV4-3 and TRBJ2-6; D gene unclear. The germline V gene encodes CDR1 LGHNA and CDR2 YSLEER. The CDR3 covers 16 residues. V was clipped by 6 bases and J by 1 base, with 13 bases between them. Written as DNA, the CDR3 is TGCGCCAGCAGACAAACCCTCGGGTCTGGGGCCAACGTCCTGACTCTC. This translates into CASRQTLGSGANVLTL.